This TCR beta chain was sequenced in a study of tumor-infiltrating lymphocytes in localized non-small cell lung cancer. This CDR3 region has 15 residues. V dropped 2 bases and J dropped 3 bases, with 14 bases sitting between them. Germline CDR1 is SNHLY and CDR2 is FYNNEI. Points from the study as a whole: Only some patients had TCR sequencing, depending on available tissue. Compared with uninvolved lung, tumors showed higher T cell infiltration by TCRbeta sequencing.

The table came from immunoSEQ multiplex PCR; TCRdb's copy has only in-frame clones and leaves some out. This sample has about 15,000 clones, with roughly four fifths found just once. This clone is labeled medium-sized (0.01 to 0.1%). Its matching antigen is unknown. This receptor was taken from a human donor with non-small cell lung cancer. Input material: lung tumor tissue. The chain is built from TRBV2 and TRBJ2-7; D may be TRBD2 (6 bases). In DNA, the CDR3 is TGTGCCAGCAGTGAAACCCGGGACTCCATCTACGAGCAGTACTTC. Translated, it gives CASSETRDSIYEQYF.